This TCR beta chain was profiled in a study of Ad26.COV2.S vaccination and SARS-CoV-2 variants. Produced via immunoSEQ multiplex PCR; TCRdb's table is partial and in-frame only. This sample carries some 450,000 clones, about 90% of them seen once, and the ten largest clones take around 4.5%. Regarding treatment: around 19 received Ad26.COV2.S at low or high dose, single or two shots; about five received placebo; per-sample allocation not given. Samples were taken on day 63 after the first vaccine or placebo injection. Germline V gene data show CDR1 as ENHRY and CDR2 as SYGVKD. Trimming removed 3 bases at V and 0 bases at J, with 9 bases between. This CDR3 has 14 amino acids.

Material: peripheral blood, obtained in a trial of Ad26.COV2.S vaccine versus placebo. The receptor comes from a person aged 18 to 65 who received the Ad26.COV2.S COVID-19 vaccine or a placebo. The chain is built from TRBV10-3 and TRBJ2-7; D is unresolved. CDR3 residues: CAISDLGDSYEQYF. CDR3 nucleotides: TGTGCCATCAGTGACCTTGGGGACTCCTACGAGCAGTACTTC.